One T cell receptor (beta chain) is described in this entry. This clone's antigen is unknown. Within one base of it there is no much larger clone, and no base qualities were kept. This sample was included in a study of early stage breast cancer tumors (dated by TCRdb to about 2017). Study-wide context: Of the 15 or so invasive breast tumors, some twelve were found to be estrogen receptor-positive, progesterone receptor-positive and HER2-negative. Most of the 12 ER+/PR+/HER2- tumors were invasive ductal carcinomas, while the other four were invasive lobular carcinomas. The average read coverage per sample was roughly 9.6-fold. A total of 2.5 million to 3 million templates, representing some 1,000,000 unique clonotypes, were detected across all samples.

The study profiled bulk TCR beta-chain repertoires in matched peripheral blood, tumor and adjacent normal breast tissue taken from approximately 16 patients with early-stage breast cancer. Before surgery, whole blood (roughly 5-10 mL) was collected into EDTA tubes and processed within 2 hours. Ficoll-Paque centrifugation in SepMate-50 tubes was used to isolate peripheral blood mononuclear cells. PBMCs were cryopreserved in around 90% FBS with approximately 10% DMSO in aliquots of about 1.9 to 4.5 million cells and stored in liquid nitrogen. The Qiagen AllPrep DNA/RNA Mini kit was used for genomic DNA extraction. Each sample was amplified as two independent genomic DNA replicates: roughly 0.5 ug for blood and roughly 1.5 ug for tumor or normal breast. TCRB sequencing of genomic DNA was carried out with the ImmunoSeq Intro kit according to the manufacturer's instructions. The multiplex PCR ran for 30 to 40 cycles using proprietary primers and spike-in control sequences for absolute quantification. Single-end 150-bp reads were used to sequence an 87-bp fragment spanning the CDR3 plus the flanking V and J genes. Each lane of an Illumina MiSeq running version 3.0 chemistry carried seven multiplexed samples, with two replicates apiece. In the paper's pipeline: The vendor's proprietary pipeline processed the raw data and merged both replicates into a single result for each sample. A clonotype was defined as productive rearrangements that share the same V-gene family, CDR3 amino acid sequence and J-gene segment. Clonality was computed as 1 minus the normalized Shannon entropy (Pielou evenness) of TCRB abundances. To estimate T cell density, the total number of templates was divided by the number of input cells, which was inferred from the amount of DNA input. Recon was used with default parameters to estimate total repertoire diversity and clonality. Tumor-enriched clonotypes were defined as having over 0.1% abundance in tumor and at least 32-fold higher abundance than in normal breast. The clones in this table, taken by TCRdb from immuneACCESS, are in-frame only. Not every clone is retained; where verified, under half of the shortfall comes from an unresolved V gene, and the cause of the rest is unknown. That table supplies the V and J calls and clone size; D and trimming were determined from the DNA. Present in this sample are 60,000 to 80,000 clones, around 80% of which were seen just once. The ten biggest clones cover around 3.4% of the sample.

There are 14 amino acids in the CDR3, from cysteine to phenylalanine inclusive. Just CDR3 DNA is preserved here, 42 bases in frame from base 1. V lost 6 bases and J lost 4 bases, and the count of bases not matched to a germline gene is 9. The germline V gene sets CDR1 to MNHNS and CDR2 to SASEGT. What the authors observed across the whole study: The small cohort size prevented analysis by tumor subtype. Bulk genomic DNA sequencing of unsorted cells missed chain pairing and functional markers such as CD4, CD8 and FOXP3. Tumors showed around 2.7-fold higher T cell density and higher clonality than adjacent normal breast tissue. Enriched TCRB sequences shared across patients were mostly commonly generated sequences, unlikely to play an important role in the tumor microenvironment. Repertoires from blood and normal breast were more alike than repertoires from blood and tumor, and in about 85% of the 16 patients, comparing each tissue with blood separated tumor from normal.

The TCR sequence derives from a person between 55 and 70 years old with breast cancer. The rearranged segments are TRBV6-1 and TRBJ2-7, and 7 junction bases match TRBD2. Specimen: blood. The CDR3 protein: CASSPDLGRYEQYF. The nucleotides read TGTGCCAGCAGCCCCGACCTCGGGAGGTACGAGCAGTACTTC.